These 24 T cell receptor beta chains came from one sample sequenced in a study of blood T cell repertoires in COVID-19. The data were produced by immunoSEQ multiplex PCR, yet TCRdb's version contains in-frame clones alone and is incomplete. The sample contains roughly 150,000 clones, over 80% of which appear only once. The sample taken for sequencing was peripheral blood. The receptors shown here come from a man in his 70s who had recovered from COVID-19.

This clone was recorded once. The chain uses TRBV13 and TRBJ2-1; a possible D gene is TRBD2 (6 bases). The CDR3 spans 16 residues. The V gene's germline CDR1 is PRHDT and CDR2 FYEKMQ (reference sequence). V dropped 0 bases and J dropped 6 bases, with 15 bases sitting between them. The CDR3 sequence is CASSLGRGGGGNEQFF. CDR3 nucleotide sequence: TGTGCCAGCAGCTTAGGCCGGGGAGGCGGTGGCAATGAGCAGTTCTTC.

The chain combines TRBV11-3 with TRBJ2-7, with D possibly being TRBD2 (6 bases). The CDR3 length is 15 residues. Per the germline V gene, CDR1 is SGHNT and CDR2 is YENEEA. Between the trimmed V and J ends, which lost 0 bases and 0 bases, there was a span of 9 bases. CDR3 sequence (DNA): TGTGCCAGCAGCTTAGAAAGCGGGTTCTCCTACGAGCAGTACTTC. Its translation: CASSLESGFSYEQYF.

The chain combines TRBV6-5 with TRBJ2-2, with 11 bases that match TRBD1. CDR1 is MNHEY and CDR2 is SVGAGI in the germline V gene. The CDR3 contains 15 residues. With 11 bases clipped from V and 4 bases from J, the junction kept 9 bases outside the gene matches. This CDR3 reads CAGWTGGSGTGELFF. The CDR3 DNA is TGTGCCGGATGGACAGGGGGCTCGGGCACCGGGGAGCTGTTTTTT.

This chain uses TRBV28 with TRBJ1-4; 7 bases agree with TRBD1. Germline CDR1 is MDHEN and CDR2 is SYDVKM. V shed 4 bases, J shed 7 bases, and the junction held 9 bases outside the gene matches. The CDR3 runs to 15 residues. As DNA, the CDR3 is TGTGCCAGCAGTTCCAACCCAGGGGGTTCTGAAAAACTGTTTTTT. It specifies CASSSNPGGSEKLFF.

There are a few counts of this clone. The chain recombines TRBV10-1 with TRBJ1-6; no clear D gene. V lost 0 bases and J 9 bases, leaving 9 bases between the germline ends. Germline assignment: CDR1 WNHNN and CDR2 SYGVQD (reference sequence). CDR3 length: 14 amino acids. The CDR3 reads CASSESIGGSPLHF. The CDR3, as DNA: TGCGCCAGCAGTGAGTCAATCGGCGGTTCACCCCTCCACTTT.

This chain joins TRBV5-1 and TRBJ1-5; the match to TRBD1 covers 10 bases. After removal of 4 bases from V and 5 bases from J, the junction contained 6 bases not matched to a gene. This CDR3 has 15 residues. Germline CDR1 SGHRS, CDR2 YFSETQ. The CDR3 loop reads CASSQAGTGDQPQHF. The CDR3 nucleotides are TGCGCCAGCAGCCAGGCCGGGACAGGGGATCAGCCCCAGCATTTT.

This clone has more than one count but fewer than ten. The CDR3 region has the DNA TGTGCCAGTAGTATAATAGGGGACAGGGGGCACGAGACCCAGTACTTC. Its translation is CASSIIGDRGHETQYF. This chain uses TRBV19 with TRBJ2-5, with 12 bases that match TRBD1. The CDR3 runs to 16 residues. Germline V gives CDR1 LNHDA, CDR2 SQIVND (reference sequence). V trimming: 2 bases; J trimming: 5 bases; junction bases outside the gene matches: 6.

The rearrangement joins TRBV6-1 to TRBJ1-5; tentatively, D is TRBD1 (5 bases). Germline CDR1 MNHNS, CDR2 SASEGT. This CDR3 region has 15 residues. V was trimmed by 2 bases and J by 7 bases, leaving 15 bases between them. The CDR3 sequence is CASSESGQGGQPQHF. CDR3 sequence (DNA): TGTGCCAGCAGTGAATCGGGCCAGGGCGGACAGCCCCAGCATTTT.

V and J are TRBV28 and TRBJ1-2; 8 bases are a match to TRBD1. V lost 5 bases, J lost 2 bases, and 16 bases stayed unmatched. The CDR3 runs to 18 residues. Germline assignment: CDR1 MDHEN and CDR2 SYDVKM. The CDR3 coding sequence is TGTGCCAGCAGTCTCCGGGACAGGATAAAAGTAGGGAACTATGGCTACACCTTC. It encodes CASSLRDRIKVGNYGYTF.

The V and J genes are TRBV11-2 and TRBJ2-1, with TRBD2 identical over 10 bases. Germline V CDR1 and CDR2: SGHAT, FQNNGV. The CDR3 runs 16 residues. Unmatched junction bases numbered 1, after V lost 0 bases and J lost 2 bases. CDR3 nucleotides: TGTGCCAGCAGCTTAGATCTAGCGGGAGCCTACAATGAGCAGTTCTTC. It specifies CASSLDLAGAYNEQFF.

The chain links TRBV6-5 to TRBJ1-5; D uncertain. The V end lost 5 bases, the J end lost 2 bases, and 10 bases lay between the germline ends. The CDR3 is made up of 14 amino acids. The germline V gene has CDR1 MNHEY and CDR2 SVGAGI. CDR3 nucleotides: TGTGCCAGCAGTACAACCGGGGGCAATCAGCCCCAGCATTTT. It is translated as CASSTTGGNQPQHF.

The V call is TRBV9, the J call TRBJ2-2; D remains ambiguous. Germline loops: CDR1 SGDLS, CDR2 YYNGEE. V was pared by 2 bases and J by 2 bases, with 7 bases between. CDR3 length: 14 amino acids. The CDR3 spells CASSVEANTGELFF. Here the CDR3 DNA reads TGTGCCAGCAGCGTCGAGGCCAACACCGGGGAGCTGTTTTTT.

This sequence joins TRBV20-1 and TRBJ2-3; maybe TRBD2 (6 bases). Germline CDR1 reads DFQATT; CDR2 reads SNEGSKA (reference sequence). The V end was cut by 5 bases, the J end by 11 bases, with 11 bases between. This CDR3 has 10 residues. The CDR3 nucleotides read TGCAGTGCTGATCTAGCGCAGCAGTATTTT. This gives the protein CSADLAQQYF.

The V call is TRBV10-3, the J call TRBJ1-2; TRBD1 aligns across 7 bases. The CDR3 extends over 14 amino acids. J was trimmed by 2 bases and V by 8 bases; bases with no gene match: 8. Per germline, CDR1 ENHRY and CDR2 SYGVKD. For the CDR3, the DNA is TGTGCCATCCGTCCCGGGACAGAAAACTATGGCTACACCTTC. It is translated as CAIRPGTENYGYTF.

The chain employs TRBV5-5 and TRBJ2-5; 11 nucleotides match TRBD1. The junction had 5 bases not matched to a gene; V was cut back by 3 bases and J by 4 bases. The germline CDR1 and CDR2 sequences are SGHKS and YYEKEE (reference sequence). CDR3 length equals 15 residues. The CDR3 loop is CASSSLGTGGETQYF. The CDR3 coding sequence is TGTGCCAGCAGCTCCCTCGGGACAGGGGGAGAGACCCAGTACTTC.

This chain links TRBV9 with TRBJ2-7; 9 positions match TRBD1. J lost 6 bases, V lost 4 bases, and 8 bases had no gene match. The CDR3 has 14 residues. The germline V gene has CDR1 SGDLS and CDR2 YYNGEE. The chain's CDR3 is CASSLTGQGTEQYF. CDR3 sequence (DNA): TGTGCCAGCAGCTTAACGGGACAGGGTACCGAGCAGTACTTC.

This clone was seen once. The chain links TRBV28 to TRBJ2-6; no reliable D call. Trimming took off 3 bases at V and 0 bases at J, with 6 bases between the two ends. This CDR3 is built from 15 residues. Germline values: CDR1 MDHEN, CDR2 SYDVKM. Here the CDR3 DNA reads TGTGCCAGCAGTTTTTTCTTCTCTGGGGCCAACGTCCTGACTTTC. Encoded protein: CASSFFFSGANVLTF.

Written as DNA, the CDR3 is TGTGCCAGCAGGGCGGGATACAATGAGCAGTTCTTC. Translation: CASRAGYNEQFF. The gene calls are TRBV28 and TRBJ2-1; perhaps TRBD2 as D (6 bases). V dropped 6 bases and J dropped 4 bases, with 7 bases sitting between them. The CDR3 loop spans 12 amino acids. The V gene's germline CDR1 is MDHEN and CDR2 SYDVKM.

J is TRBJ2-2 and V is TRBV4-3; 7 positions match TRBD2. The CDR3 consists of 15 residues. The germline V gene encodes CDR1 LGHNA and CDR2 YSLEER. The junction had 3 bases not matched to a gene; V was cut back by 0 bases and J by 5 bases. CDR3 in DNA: TGCGCCAGCAGCCAAGAAGCGGGGAATACCGGGGAGCTGTTTTTT. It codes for CASSQEAGNTGELFF.

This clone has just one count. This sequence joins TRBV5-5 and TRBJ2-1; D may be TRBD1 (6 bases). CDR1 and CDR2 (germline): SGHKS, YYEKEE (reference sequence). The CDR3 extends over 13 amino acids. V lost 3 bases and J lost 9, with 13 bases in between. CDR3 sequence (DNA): TGTGCCAGCAGCTCATTTACAGGGACTGAGCAGTTCTTC. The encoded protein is CASSSFTGTEQFF. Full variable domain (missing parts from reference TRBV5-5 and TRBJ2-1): DAGVTQSPTHLIKTRGQQVTLRCSPISGHKSVSWYQQVLGQGPQFIFQYYEKEERGRGNFPDRFSARQFPNYSSELNVNALLLGDSALYLCASSSFTGTEQFFGPGTRLTVL.

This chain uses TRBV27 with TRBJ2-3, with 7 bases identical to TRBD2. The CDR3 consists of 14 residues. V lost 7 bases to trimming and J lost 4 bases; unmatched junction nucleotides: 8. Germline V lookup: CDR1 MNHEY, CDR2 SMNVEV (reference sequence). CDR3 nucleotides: TGTGCCAGCAAAACAGCGGGATCGGCAGATACGCAGTATTTT. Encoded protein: CASKTAGSADTQYF.

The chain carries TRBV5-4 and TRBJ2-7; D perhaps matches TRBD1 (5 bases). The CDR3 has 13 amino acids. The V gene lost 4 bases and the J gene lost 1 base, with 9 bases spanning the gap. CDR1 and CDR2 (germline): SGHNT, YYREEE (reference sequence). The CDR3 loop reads CASSLDRSYEQYF. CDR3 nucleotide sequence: TGTGCCAGCAGCCTCGACAGATCCTACGAGCAGTACTTC.

For the CDR3, the DNA is TGTGCCTGGAGTCAGTTGGGGAGGAACACCGGGGAGCTGTTTTTT. Translation gives CAWSQLGRNTGELFF. V gene TRBV30 combines with J gene TRBJ2-2, with D maybe TRBD2 (5 bases). Deletions cut 2 bases from V and 1 base from J, with 11 bases between. Germline CDR1 GTSNPN, CDR2 SVGIG (reference sequence). The CDR3 loop spans 15 amino acids.

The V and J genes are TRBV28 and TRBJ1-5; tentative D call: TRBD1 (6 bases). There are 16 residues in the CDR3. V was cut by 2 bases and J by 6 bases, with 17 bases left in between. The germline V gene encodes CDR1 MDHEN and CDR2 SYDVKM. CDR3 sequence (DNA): TGTGCCAGCAGTTTAATGAGGGGGGGGTTCGGTCAGCCCCAGCATTTT. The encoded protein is CASSLMRGGFGQPQHF.